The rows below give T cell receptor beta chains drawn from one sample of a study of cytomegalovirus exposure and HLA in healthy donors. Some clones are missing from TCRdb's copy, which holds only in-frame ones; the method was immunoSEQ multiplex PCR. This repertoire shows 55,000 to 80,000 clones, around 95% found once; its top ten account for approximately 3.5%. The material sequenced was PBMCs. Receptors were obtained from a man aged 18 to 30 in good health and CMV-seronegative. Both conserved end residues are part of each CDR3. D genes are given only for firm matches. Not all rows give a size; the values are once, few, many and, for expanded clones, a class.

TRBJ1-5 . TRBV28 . TGTGCCAGCAAATCCCGGGTATCAAATCAGCCCCAGCATTTT CASKSRVSNQPQHF
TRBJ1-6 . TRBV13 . TGTGCCAGCAGCGCCGGCCCCGACAGGTTTAATTCACCCCTCCACTTT CASSAGPDRFNSPLHF
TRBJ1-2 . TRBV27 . TGTGCCAGCAGACAAACAGGGAACGGCTACACCTTC CASRQTGNGYTF
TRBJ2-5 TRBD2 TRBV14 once TGTGCCAGCAGCCACACGCACTCCGGATCGGGGGGAGAGACCCAGTACTTC CASSHTHSGSGGETQYF
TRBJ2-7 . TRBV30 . TGTGCCTGGACGGTAAGCTCCTACGAGCAGTACTTC CAWTVSSYEQYF
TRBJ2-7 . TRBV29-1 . TGCAGCGTTGAAAAGGGGGACGCCGGGGGGTACGAGCAGTACTTC CSVEKGDAGGYEQYF
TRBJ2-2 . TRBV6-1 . TGTGCCAGCAGTGAATGGCAGCAGGGATTCGCCCAGTCGAACACCGGGGAGCTGTTTTTT CASSEWQQGFAQSNTGELFF
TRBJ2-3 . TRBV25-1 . TGTGCCAGCAGTGAACGGGATTCGTTTTCGCAGTATTTT CASSERDSFSQYF
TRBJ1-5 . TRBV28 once TGTGCCAGCAGCCCCTTAACGGGAGATAGCAATCAGCCCCAGCATTTT CASSPLTGDSNQPQHF
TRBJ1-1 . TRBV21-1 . TGTGCCAGCAGCACACCATGGACAGGCCCGAACACTGAAGCTTTCTTT CASSTPWTGPNTEAFF
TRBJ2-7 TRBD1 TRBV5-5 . TGTGCCAGCAGCTTGGGTGGGACAGGCTACGAGCAGTACTTC CASSLGGTGYEQYF
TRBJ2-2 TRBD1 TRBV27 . TGTGCCAGCACCCCGACAGGGATCGGGGAGCTGTTTTTT CASTPTGIGELFF
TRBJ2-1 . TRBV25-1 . TGTGCCAGCAGTGTAACTTCTTACAATGAGCAGTTCTTC CASSVTSYNEQFF
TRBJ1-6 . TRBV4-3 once TGCGCCAGCAGCCAAGGAACAGGGCCCAATTCACCCCTCCACTTT CASSQGTGPNSPLHF
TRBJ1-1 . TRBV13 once TGTGCCAGCAGCGTACAGAACAGCGAAGCTTTCTTT CASSVQNSEAFF
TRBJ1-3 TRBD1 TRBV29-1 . TGCAGCGTTGAAGGAGACAGGGCTGGAAACACCATATATTTT CSVEGDRAGNTIYF
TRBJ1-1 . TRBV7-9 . TGTGCCAGCAGCTCTTATAACCAGGGAGCTTTCTTT CASSSYNQGAFF
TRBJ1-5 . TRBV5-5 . TGTGCCAGCAGCTGGACAGCTAGCAATCAGCCCCAGCATTTT CASSWTASNQPQHF
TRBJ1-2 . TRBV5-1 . TGCGCCAGCAGTGCCTCGGACTATGGCTACACCTTC CASSASDYGYTF
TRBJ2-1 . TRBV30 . TGTGCCTGGAGCCCACAGTACAATGAGCAGTTCTTC CAWSPQYNEQFF
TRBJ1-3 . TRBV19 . TGTGCCAGTAGTATTTCCGCAGGGGCCGACTCTGGAAACACCATATATTTT CASSISAGADSGNTIYF
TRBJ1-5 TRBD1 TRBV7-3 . TGTGCCAGCAGCTGGGGACAGGGGATGCCCCAGCATTTT CASSWGQGMPQHF
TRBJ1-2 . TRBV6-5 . TGTGCCAGCAGCCCAACAGGTCTCTATGGCTACACCTTC CASSPTGLYGYTF
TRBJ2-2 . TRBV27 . TGTGCCAGCAGACAAGACTCCCTGAACACCGGGGAGCTGTTTTTT CASRQDSLNTGELFF
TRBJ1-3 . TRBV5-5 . TGTGCCAGCAGCCCTCACACTGGAAACACCATATATTTT CASSPHTGNTIYF
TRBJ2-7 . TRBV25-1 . TGTGCCAGCAGCGCCGCACACAACTACGAGCAGTACTTC CASSAAHNYEQYF
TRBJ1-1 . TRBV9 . TGTGCCAGCAGCGAGGGGTCGAACACTGAAGCTTTCTTT CASSEGSNTEAFF
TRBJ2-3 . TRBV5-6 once TGTGCCAGCAGCCAAGAGATGTGGTTCGCGCAGTATTTT CASSQEMWFAQYF
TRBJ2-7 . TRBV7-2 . TGTGCCAGCAGTCCTGGGCGTAGAGAGCAGTACTTC CASSPGRREQYF
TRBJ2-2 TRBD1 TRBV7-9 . TGTGCCAGCAGCCCTATACAGGGGGCGAGCGGGGAGCTGTTTTTT CASSPIQGASGELFF
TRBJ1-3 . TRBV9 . TGTGCCAGCAGCGCACTGGCATCGGGCTCTGGAAACACCATATATTTT CASSALASGSGNTIYF
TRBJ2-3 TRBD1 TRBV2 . TGTGCCAGCAGACCGGGACAGGGCTCAGATACGCAGTATTTT CASRPGQGSDTQYF
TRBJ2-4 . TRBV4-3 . TGCGCCAGCAGCCAAGGCGAGACGGGGAACATTCAGTACTTC CASSQGETGNIQYF
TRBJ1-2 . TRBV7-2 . TGTGCCAGCAGTTCCAGGGTGGCGGGGTTTGGCTACACCTTC CASSSRVAGFGYTF
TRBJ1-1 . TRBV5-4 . TGTGCCAGCAGCTGGGGCACCGAAGCTTTCTTT CASSWGTEAFF
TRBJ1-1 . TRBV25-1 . TGTGCCAGCAGTTGGGGCAGCACTGAAGCTTTCTTT CASSWGSTEAFF
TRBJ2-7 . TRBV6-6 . TGTGCCAGCAGGGCGCCGGGACAATCTTACGAGCAGTACTTC CASRAPGQSYEQYF
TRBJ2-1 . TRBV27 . TGTGCCAGCAGCCCGGAGGGGAATGAGCAGTTCTTC CASSPEGNEQFF
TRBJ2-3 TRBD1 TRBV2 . TGTGCCAGCAGTGATTGGGACAGGGGCACAGATACGCAGTATTTT CASSDWDRGTDTQYF
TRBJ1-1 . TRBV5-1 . TGCGCCAGCAGTTCCTATGGGGCCGAGAACACTGAAGCTTTCTTT CASSSYGAENTEAFF
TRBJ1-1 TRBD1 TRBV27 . TGTGCCAGCAGTTTACAACAGGGGCGACAGAACACTGAAGCTTTCTTT CASSLQQGRQNTEAFF
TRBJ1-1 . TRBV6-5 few TGTGCCAGCAGCCAGGGGACTGAAGCTTTCTTT CASSQGTEAFF
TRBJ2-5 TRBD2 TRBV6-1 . TGTGCCAGCAGTGCTAGCGGGGGACTCAGCGAGACCCAGTACTTC CASSASGGLSETQYF
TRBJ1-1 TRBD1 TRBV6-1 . TGTGCCAGCAGAACAGGGGCCTTGAACACTGAAGCTTTCTTT CASRTGALNTEAFF
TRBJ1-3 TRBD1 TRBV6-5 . TGTGCCAGCAGCCCCCGGGACAGGGGACGAAACACCATATATTTT CASSPRDRGRNTIYF
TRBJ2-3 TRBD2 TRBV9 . TGTGCCAGCAGCGTAGAGGCGGGGGGACCCACAGATACGCAGTATTTT CASSVEAGGPTDTQYF
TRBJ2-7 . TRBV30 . TGTGCCTGGAGTGCGGACACCTACGAGCAGTACTTC CAWSADTYEQYF
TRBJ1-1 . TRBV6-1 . TGTGCCAGCAGTGATGGGGCCCCCACTGAAGCTTTCTTT CASSDGAPTEAFF
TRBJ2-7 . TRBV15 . TGTGCCACCAGCTTTCAAGACGGAGGTGAATACGAGCAGTACTTC CATSFQDGGEYEQYF
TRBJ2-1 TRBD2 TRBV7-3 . TGTGCCAGCAGCCTGTTAGCGGGCGACAATGAGCAGTTCTTC CASSLLAGDNEQFF
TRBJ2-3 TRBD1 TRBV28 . TGTGCCAGCAGTTTAGTGAAGGGACAGGGGGCAGATACGCAGTATTTT CASSLVKGQGADTQYF
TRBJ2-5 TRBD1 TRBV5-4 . TGTGCCAGCAGAGGGACAGGGGGGCCAGAGACCCAGTACTTC CASRGTGGPETQYF
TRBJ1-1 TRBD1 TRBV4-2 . TGTGCCAGCAGCCAGAACCTAGACAGGGACACTGAAGCTTTCTTT CASSQNLDRDTEAFF
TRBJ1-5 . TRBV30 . TGTGCCTGGAGCTGGGACAACAATCAGCCCCAGCATTTT CAWSWDNNQPQHF